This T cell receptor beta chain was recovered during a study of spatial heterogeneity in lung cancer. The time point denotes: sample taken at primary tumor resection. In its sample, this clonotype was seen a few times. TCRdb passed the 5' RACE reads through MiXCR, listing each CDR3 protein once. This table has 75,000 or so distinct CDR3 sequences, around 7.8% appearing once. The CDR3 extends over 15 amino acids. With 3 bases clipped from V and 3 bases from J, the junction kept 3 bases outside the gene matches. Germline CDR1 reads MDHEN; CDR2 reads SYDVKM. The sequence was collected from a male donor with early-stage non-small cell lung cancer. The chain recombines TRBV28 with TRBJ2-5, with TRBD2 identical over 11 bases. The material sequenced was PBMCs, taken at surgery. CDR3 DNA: TGTGCCAGCAGTTTGACACTAGCGGGAGAAGAGACCCAGTACTTC. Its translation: CASSLTLAGEETQYF.